This T cell receptor (beta chain) was profiled in a study of human T cells and chemical hapten exposure. Time point reported: patch test 1, 2 weeks after DPC sensitization. Treatment defined: therapeutic diphenylcyclopropenone sensitization with weekly scalp DPC. This clonotype was counted a few times. V lost 5 bases to trimming and J lost 5 bases; unmatched junction nucleotides: 9. Germline values: CDR1 SEHNR, CDR2 FQNEAQ (reference sequence). This CDR3 has 15 amino acids. TCRdb used MiXCR to reprocess the RACE reads, holding one entry per CDR3 protein. The sample contains 95,000 to 100,000 distinct CDR3 sequences, 9.5% to 15% of which appear only once.

The material sequenced was whole blood, taken in connection with sensitization to the hapten diphenylcyclopropenone (DPC). The chain has TRBV7-9 and TRBJ2-1; TRBD1 matches at 7 bases. This receptor was obtained from a woman in her thirties or forties with alopecia areata. Some clones in this sample may be carry-over from other donors' samples. The CDR3 nucleotides read TGTGCCAGCAGCATAGGACAGGTTAGGAACAATGAGCAGTTCTTC. Amino acid sequence: CASSIGQVRNNEQFF.